This is a list of T cell receptor beta chains from one sample in a study of blood T cell repertoires in COVID-19. Using immunoSEQ multiplex PCR, the repertoire was profiled, and TCRdb retains in-frame clones only, with some absent. Of a few hundred thousand clones in the sample, around 83% were seen once. Material: peripheral blood. Source of these receptors: a human donor in a cohort sampled during active COVID-19. Both conserved end residues are trimmed from each CDR3.

V	CDR3
TRBV30	AWSELAGSYNEQF
TRBV20-1	SASTGGSWRDTQY
TRBV19	ASRSPWGDSNQPQH
TRBV28	ASTPTRGDGYT
TRBV5-6	ASSNRGLTDTQY
TRBV27	ASSFVRTSPYEQY
TRBV19	ASSKPGQGAETQY
TRBV5-1	ASQGTDNSPLH
TRBV3-1/TRBV3-2	ASKTRQGVTGELF
TRBV27	ASSPGTGGAGELF
TRBV18	ATSLDTYYEQY
TRBV29-1	SVIPGQGWEQY
TRBV10-1	ASSTRRTGELF
TRBV5-1	ASSPTPSANTEAF
TRBV2	ASTIREGGTQY
TRBV27	ASSLDGPSHNSPLH
TRBV2	ASSVRGTASYEQY
TRBV10-3	AISESAVNYEQY
TRBV27	ASSPLGGARDEQY
TRBV15	ATSRASSGASSYEQY
TRBV27	ASSVGTGATQY
TRBV3-1/TRBV3-2	ASSRQLAGGRSEQF
TRBV28	ASPGNTGELF
TRBV18	ASSLRTGRNTEAF
TRBV7-9	ASSLMGPSTPGELF
TRBV5-1	ASSSTSGSHTTQY
TRBV5-1	ASSSTSGAPYEQY
TRBV3-1/TRBV3-2	ASSQDPSRTSGGSTDTQY
TRBV20-1	SAMGPQEQF
TRBV5-1	ASSAGQATQETQY
TRBV28	ASSLSGYQPQH
TRBV5-5	ASSLEWQGKKWEETQY
TRBV18	ASSPLRDEQY
TRBV29-1	SVNRDKVRTEAF
TRBV20-1	SASERTSGPGWTQY
TRBV11-2	ASSLPLWTENTEAF
TRBV11-2	ASSPGDTYSYEQY
TRBV4-2	ASSQDSGGAGNEQY
TRBV6-5	ASGRLAGGPWY
TRBV5-1	ASSLGPGEPQY
TRBV19	ASSIDLRLISSGNTIY
TRBV5-4	ASSRTGRGDEQY
TRBV11-2	ASSSVAGKYNEQF